Listed here are 22 T cell receptor beta chains from one sample, sequenced in a study of CD4 T cells in relation to SARS-CoV-2 and coronaviruses. CD4+ T cells from unexposed donors were obtained before the COVID-19 pandemic (2011-2018). Here immunoSEQ multiplex PCR was the method, and the copy in TCRdb shows in-frame clones only, minus some. The sample lists about 55,000 clones, 80% to 90% occurring once. Sequenced input: memory CD4+ T cells from PBMCs. Receptors were obtained from a human donor in good health.

The V and J genes are TRBV7-3 and TRBJ2-3, with 7 bases matching TRBD2. The V gene's germline CDR1 is SGHTA and CDR2 FQGTGA. The junction had 13 bases not matched to a gene; V was cut back by 5 bases and J by 5 bases. The CDR3 loop spans 16 amino acids. For the CDR3, the DNA is TGTGCCAGCAGCCCCGCCGCCCGGACTAGTAAAGATACGCAGTATTTT. Protein: CASSPAARTSKDTQYF. The whole variable domain, filled in from reference TRBV7-3 and TRBJ2-3, reads GAGVSQTPSNKVTEKGKYVELRCDPISGHTALYWYRQSLGQGPEFLIYFQGTGAADDSGLPNDRFFAVRPEGSVSTLKIQRTERGDSAVYLCASSPAARTSKDTQYFGPGTRLTVL.

The rearrangement uses TRBV3-1 (or the pseudogene TRBV3-2) and TRBJ2-7, with a weak D call TRBD2 (5 bases). Trimming left V 0 bases short and J 6 bases short, with 15 bases between. Germline-derived CDR1 and CDR2 are LGHDT and YNNKEL (reference sequence). The CDR3 has 15 residues. The CDR3 loop reads CASSQDYSLAGEQYF. As DNA, the CDR3 is TGTGCCAGCAGCCAAGATTATAGCCTAGCCGGCGAGCAGTACTTC.

This rearrangement joins TRBV11-3 to TRBJ2-7; 11 bases are shared with TRBD1. The CDR3 consists of 18 residues. The trim removed 5 bases at V and 9 bases at J, leaving 21 bases unmatched. Germline V gene sequence: CDR1 SGHNT, CDR2 YENEEA. The DNA of the CDR3 is TGTGCCAGCAGCCTACGACCCCCCGGGACAGGGGGGATATACCGGCAGTACTTC. Its translation is CASSLRPPGTGGIYRQYF.

This chain uses TRBV29-1 with TRBJ2-3; D unresolved. The CDR3 extends over 12 amino acids. V was clipped by 3 bases and J by 0 bases, with 4 bases between them. Germline V gene lookup returns CDR1 SQVTM and CDR2 ANQGSEA. The CDR3 DNA is TGCAGCGTTGAGACGAGCACAGATACGCAGTATTTT. It codes for CSVETSTDTQYF.

The chain carries TRBV28 and TRBJ2-7; D call uncertain. Trimming removed 1 base from V and 0 bases from J, with 10 bases in between. The germline V gene encodes CDR1 MDHEN and CDR2 SYDVKM. There are 15 residues in the CDR3. The CDR3 DNA follows: TGTGCCAGCAGTTTATCAGGCAGGAGCTCCTACGAGCAGTACTTC. Its protein is CASSLSGRSSYEQYF.

This clone was seen a single time. The CDR3 sequence is CASSFGRDSPLHF. The DNA for the CDR3 is TGTGCCAGCAGCTTCGGCAGGGACTCACCCCTCCACTTT. The chain combines TRBV5-6 with TRBJ1-6; D may be TRBD1 (5 bases). The CDR3 is 13 amino acids. Germline-derived CDR1 and CDR2 are SGHDT and YYEEEE. The V gene lost 2 bases and the J gene lost 10 bases, with 10 bases spanning the gap. Complete variable domain (other parts from reference TRBV5-6 and TRBJ1-6): DAGVTQSPTHLIKTRGQQVTLRCSPKSGHDTVSWYQQALGQGPQFIFQYYEEEERQRGNFPDRFSGHQFPNYSSELNVNALLLGDSALYLCASSFGRDSPLHFGNGTRLTVT.

V and J are TRBV18 and TRBJ2-4, with a weak D call TRBD2 (5 bases). Looked up from germline, CDR1 is KGHSH and CDR2 is LQKENI. V was shortened by 3 bases and J by 1 base, with 16 bases between the two germline ends. The CDR3 consists of 17 residues. CDR3 DNA: TGTGCCAGCTCACCTCCGGGTCCCCGAGGGGCCAAAAACATTCAGTACTTC. It yields the protein CASSPPGPRGAKNIQYF. Full variable domain (outside the CDR3, taken from reference TRBV18 and TRBJ2-4): NAGVMQNPRHLVRRRGQEARLRCSPMKGHSHVYWYRQLPEEGLKFMVYLQKENIIDESGMPKERFSAEFPKEGPSILRIQQVVRGDSAAYFCASSPPGPRGAKNIQYFGAGTRLSVL.

The chain is built from TRBV6-2 or TRBV6-3 and TRBJ2-7; 9 bases are shared with TRBD1. CDR1 and CDR2 (germline): MNHEY, SVGEGT. V shed 6 bases, J shed 3 bases, and the junction held 9 bases outside the gene matches. The CDR3 runs 15 residues. CDR3 DNA sequence: TGTGCCAGCAGCTTACACCGGGACAGGGTCTACGAGCAGTACTTC. Translated, it gives CASSLHRDRVYEQYF.

The J gene is TRBJ2-4, the V gene TRBV5-1, with 12 bases aligning to TRBD1. The CDR3 spans 15 residues. Germline lookup yields CDR1 SGHRS and CDR2 YFSETQ. V was pared by 2 bases and J by 6 bases, with 3 bases of the junction left unmatched. CDR3 residues: CASSLVGQGANIQYF. The CDR3 nucleotides read TGCGCCAGCAGCTTAGTGGGACAGGGGGCAAACATTCAGTACTTC.

The V call is TRBV5-1, the J call TRBJ2-7, with TRBD2 matching 13 bases. In germline, CDR1 is SGHRS, CDR2 YFSETQ. J was trimmed by 5 bases and V by 3 bases; bases with no gene match: 8. CDR3 size: 16 residues. CDR3: CASSSGGLAGTHEQYF. As DNA, the CDR3 is TGCGCCAGCAGCTCAGGGGGACTAGCGGGAACCCACGAGCAGTACTTC.

The V and J genes are TRBV6-4 and TRBJ2-2; possibly TRBD1 for D (6 bases). This CDR3 has 16 residues. Between the trimmed V and J ends, which lost 2 bases and 0 bases, there was a span of 10 bases. Germline lookup yields CDR1 MRHNA and CDR2 SNTAGT. The DNA of the CDR3 is TGTGCCAGCAGTGACCAGGGGTCCCCGAACACCGGGGAGCTGTTTTTT. Protein sequence: CASSDQGSPNTGELFF.

The chain combines TRBV28 with TRBJ2-5; D remains ambiguous. The germline CDR1 and CDR2 sequences are MDHEN and SYDVKM. CDR3 length equals 13 residues. Trimming took off 2 bases at V and 4 bases at J, with 8 bases between the two ends. In DNA form, the CDR3 reads TGTGCCAGCAGTTTAGTGGAGATAGAGACCCAGTACTTC. Its translation: CASSLVEIETQYF.

The J gene is TRBJ2-7, the V gene TRBV23-1, with no clear D. TRBV23-1 is assigned to the ORF class and has an uncertain function. V gave up 0 bases and J gave up 0 bases, with 12 bases separating them. The length of the CDR3 is 16 residues. The CDR3 is CASSQSGLDSSYEQYF. CDR3 DNA sequence: TGCGCCAGCAGTCAATCAGGTTTAGATAGCTCCTACGAGCAGTACTTC.

This sequence joins TRBV2 and TRBJ1-3; no firm D call. Germline-derived CDR1 and CDR2 are SNHLY and FYNNEI. The CDR3 consists of 13 residues. The V and J ends lost 7 bases and 2 bases respectively, with 9 bases between them. CDR3 protein: CASNRDPGNTIYF. CDR3 sequence (DNA): TGTGCCAGCAATCGGGATCCTGGAAACACCATATATTTT.

The CDR3 sequence: CASSLATLRGYTF. CDR3 nucleotides: TGTGCCAGCAGCTTAGCAACTCTACGCGGCTACACCTTC. This chain joins TRBV7-8 and TRBJ1-2; unclear D gene. This CDR3 region has 13 residues. V shed 0 bases and J shed 8 bases, with 10 bases lying between them. The V gene's germline CDR1 is SGHVS and CDR2 FQNEAQ.

The genes are TRBV28 and TRBJ2-7; 7 nucleotides match TRBD2. In germline, CDR1 is MDHEN, CDR2 SYDVKM. CDR3 length equals 15 residues. The V segment lost 6 bases and the J segment 0 bases; nucleotides outside the gene matches: 8. The CDR3 sequence is CASRPERGISYEQYF. The CDR3 DNA follows: TGTGCCAGCAGGCCCGAGCGGGGAATCTCCTACGAGCAGTACTTC.

V is TRBV11-2 and J is TRBJ2-5, with D possibly being TRBD1 (6 bases). The CDR3 length is 13 residues. V was trimmed by 5 bases and J by 3 bases, leaving 10 bases between them. Germline V CDR1 and CDR2: SGHAT, FQNNGV. The CDR3 reads CASSPDRKETQYF. In DNA form, the CDR3 reads TGTGCCAGCAGCCCCGACAGGAAAGAGACCCAGTACTTC.

The rearrangement uses TRBV28 and TRBJ2-7; TRBD2 matches at 8 bases. CDR1 MDHEN and CDR2 SYDVKM come from the germline V gene. Unmatched junction bases numbered 11, after V lost 10 bases and J lost 9 bases. This CDR3 contains 12 residues. The CDR3, as DNA: TGTGCCACACAGGCGGGGGGCCTCGGGCAGTACTTC. Encoded protein: CATQAGGLGQYF.

This chain joins TRBV7-9 and TRBJ2-3; 12 nucleotides align to TRBD2. The length of the CDR3 is 15 residues. V was pared by 3 bases and J by 4 bases, with 2 bases of the junction left unmatched. Germline V gene data show CDR1 as SEHNR and CDR2 as FQNEAQ (reference sequence). CDR3 loop: CASSLTSGRADTQYF. The CDR3 DNA is TGTGCCAGCAGCTTGACTAGCGGGAGAGCAGATACGCAGTATTTT. The complete variable domain, with remaining parts taken from reference TRBV7-9 and TRBJ2-3, reads DTGVSQNPRHKITKRGQNVTFRCDPISEHNRLYWYRQTLGQGPEFLTYFQNEAQLEKSRLLSDRFSAERPKGSFSTLEIQRTEQGDSAMYLCASSLTSGRADTQYFGPGTRLTVL.

The chain employs TRBV2 and TRBJ2-2; D not resolved. This CDR3 comprises 14 residues. The V gene lost 5 bases and the J gene lost 1 base, with 8 bases spanning the gap. The germline gives CDR1 SNHLY, CDR2 FYNNEI. CDR3 protein: CASSPTGNTGELFF. The DNA for the CDR3 is TGTGCCAGCAGTCCAACCGGGAACACCGGGGAGCTGTTTTTT.

V and J are TRBV29-1 and TRBJ2-1; 7 positions match TRBD1. Per the germline V gene, CDR1 is SQVTM and CDR2 is ANQGSEA. With V trimmed by 6 bases and J by 3 bases, 11 bases remained unmatched. The CDR3 loop spans 15 amino acids. The CDR3 DNA reads TGCAGCGTCCCACCACGGACAGGCCACTACAATGAGCAGTTCTTC. Its protein is CSVPPRTGHYNEQFF.

The chain uses TRBV24-1 and TRBJ1-2; 8 bases fit TRBD1. The germline V gene encodes CDR1 KGHDR and CDR2 SFDVKD. Unmatched junction bases numbered 6, after V lost 4 bases and J lost 6 bases. The CDR3 length is 14 residues. CDR3 DNA sequence: TGTGCCACCAGTGACCCCGGACAGGGAAATGGCTACACCTTC. Translated, it gives CATSDPGQGNGYTF.